The clone carrying this T cell receptor beta chain was seen a handful of times. Its antigen remains unidentified. CDR1 is DFQATT, CDR2 SNEGSKA, per germline (reference sequence). The V and J ends lost 5 bases and 6 bases respectively, with 10 bases between them. CDR3 length: 11 amino acids. All the donors were Caucasian adults who lived in Nashville, Tennessee. The sample belongs to a study of shared clonotypes between healthy human individuals. The authors sequenced unsorted PBMC DNA on ten immunoSEQ deep assay plates. The method was immunoSEQ multiplex PCR; TCRdb's version includes in-frame clones alone and lacks a portion of them. The table includes some 470,000 clones, about 82% detected once. Study results and limitations: Clonotype sharing among donors, it was expected, would be affected by sequencing depth. There were few donors, and this limited the genetic and exposure-history diversity represented.

This sequence was found in a woman in her 40s in good health. Some clones in this sample may be carry-over from other donors' samples. The specimen sequenced was PBMCs. The genes are TRBV20-1 and TRBJ1-2, with no clear D. CDR3 protein: CSAPSFNGYTF. CDR3 bases: TGCAGTGCTCCCTCCTTTAATGGCTACACCTTC.